This TCR beta chain was obtained from a study of shared clonotypes between healthy human individuals. Regarding the study as a whole: The generation probabilities recorded for non-shared clonotypes fell below those of clonotypes shared by all four donors. Depth was large, yet rarefaction showed that sorted-subset sequencing was incomplete. It was the few donors that limited the genetic and exposure-history diversity represented.

A word on this clone: The antigen is unknown.

Deletions cut 5 bases from V and 5 bases from J, with 13 bases between. This CDR3 region has 15 residues. Germline V gene data show CDR1 as MNHNY and CDR2 as SVGAGI (reference sequence). Splitting of CD4+ cells produced CD45RA+ naive and CD45RA-negative memory subsets. Produced via immunoSEQ multiplex PCR; TCRdb's table is partial and in-frame only. The repertoire has about 1.5 million clones, roughly 96% of them found once; the top ten carry about 1%. Material for sequencing was naive CD4+ T cells sorted from blood. Subset reported: CD45RA+ positively selected. This receptor was obtained from a young man in good health. The chain carries TRBV6-6 and TRBJ2-6; perhaps D is TRBD1 or TRBD2 (5 bases each). Here the CDR3 DNA reads TGTGCCAGCAGTCCGACAGCGGAACGGGCCAACGTCCTGACTTTC. It translates to CASSPTAERANVLTF.